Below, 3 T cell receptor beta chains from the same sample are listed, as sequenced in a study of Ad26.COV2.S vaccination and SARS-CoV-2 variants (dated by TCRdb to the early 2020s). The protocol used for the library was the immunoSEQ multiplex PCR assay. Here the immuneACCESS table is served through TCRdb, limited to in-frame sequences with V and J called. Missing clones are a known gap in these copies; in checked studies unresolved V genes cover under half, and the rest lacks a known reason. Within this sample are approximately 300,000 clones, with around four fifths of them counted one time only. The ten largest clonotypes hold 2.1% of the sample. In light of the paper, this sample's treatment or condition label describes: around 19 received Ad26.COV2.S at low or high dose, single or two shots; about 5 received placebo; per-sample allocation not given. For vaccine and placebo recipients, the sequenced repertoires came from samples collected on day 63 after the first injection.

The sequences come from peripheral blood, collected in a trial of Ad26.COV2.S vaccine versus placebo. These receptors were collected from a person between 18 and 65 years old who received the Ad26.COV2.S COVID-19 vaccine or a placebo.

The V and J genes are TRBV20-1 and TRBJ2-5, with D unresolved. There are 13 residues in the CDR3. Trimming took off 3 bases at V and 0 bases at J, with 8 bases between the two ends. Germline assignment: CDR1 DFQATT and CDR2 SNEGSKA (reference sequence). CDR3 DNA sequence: TGCAGTGCTAGTAACGTGTACCAAGAGACCCAGTACTTC. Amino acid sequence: CSASNVYQETQYF.

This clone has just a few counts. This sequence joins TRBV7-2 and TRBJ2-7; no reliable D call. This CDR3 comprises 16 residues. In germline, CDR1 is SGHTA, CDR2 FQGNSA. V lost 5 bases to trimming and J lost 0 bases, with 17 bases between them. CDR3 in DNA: TGTGCCAGCAGCCCAAGTGGTTCGCCGAGCTCCTACGAGCAGTACTTC. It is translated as CASSPSGSPSSYEQYF.

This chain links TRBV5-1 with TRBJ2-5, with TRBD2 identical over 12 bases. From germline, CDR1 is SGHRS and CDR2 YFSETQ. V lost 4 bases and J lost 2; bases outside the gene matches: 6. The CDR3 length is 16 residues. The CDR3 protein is CASSDTSGGNQETQYF. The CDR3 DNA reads TGCGCCAGCAGCGATACTAGCGGGGGGAATCAAGAGACCCAGTACTTC.